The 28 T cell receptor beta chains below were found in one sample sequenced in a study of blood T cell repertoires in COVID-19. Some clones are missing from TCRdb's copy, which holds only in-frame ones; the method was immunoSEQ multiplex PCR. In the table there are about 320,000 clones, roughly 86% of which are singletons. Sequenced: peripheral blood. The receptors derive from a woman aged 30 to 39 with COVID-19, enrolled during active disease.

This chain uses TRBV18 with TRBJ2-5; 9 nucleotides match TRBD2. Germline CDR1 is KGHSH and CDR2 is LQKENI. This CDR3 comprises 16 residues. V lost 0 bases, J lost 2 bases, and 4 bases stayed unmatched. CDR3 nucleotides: TGTGCCAGCTCACCACCCCAGCGGGGGGATCAAGAGACCCAGTACTTC. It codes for CASSPPQRGDQETQYF.

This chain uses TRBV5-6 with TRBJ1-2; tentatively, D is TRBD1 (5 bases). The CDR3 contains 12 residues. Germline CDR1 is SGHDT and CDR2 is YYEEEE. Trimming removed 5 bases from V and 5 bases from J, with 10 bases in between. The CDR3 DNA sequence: TGTGCCAGCAGTTCCGACAGTTATGGCTACACCTTC. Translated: CASSSDSYGYTF. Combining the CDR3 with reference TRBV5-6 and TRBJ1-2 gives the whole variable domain DAGVTQSPTHLIKTRGQQVTLRCSPKSGHDTVSWYQQALGQGPQFIFQYYEEEERQRGNFPDRFSGHQFPNYSSELNVNALLLGDSALYLCASSSDSYGYTFGSGTRLTVV.

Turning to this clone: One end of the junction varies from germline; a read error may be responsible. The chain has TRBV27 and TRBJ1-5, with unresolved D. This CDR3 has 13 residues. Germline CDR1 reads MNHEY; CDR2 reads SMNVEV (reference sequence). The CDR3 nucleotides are TGTGCCAGCAGTTTTAGAGGGAATCGGCCCCAGCATTTT. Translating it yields CASSFRGNRPQHF.

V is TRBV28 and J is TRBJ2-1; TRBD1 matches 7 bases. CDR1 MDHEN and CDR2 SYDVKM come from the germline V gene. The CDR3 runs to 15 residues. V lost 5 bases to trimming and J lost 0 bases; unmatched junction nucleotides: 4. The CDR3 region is CASSGDSGSYNEQFF. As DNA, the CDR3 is TGTGCCAGCAGTGGGGACAGCGGCTCCTACAATGAGCAGTTCTTC. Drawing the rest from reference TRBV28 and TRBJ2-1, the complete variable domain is DVKVTQSSRYLVKRTGEKVFLECVQDMDHENMFWYRQDPGLGLRLIYFSYDVKMKEKGDIPEGYSVSREKKERFSLILESASTNQTSMYLCASSGDSGSYNEQFFGPGTRLTVL.

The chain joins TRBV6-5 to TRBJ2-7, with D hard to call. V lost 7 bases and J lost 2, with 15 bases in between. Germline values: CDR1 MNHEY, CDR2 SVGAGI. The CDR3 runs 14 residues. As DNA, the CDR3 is TGTGCCAGCACTATCGACATCATAGCCTACGAGCAGTACTTC. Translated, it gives CASTIDIIAYEQYF.

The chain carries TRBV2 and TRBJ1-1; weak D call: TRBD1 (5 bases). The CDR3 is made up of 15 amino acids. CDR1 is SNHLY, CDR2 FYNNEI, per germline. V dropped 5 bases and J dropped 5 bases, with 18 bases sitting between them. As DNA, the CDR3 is TGTGCCAGCAGTCCACGGACACTCTCTCCGACTGAAGCTTTCTTT. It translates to CASSPRTLSPTEAFF. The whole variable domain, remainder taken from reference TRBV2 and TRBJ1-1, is EPEVTQTPSHQVTQMGQEVILRCVPISNHLYFYWYRQILGQKVEFLVSFYNNEISEKSEIFDDQFSVERPDGSNFTLKIRSTKLEDSAMYFCASSPRTLSPTEAFFGQGTRLTVV.

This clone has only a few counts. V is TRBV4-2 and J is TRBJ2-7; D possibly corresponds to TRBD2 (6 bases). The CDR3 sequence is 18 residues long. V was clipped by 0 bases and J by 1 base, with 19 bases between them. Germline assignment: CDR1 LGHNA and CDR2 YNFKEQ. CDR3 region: CASSQDSPASALSYEQYF. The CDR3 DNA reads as TGTGCCAGCAGCCAAGATTCCCCGGCTAGCGCCCTTTCCTACGAGCAGTACTTC.

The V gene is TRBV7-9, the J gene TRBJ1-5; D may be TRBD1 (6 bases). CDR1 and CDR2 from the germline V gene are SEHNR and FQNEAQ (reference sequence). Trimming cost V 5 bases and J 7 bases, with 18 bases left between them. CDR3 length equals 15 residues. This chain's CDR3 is CASSALTGTRQPQHF. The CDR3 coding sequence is TGTGCCAGCAGCGCGTTGACAGGAACGAGGCAGCCCCAGCATTTT.

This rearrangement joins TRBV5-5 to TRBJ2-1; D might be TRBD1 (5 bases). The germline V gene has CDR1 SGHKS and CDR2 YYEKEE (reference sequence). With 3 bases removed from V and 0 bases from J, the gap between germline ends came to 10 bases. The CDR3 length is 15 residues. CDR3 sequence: CASSSTGSSYNEQFF. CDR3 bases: TGTGCCAGCAGCTCAACAGGTAGCTCCTACAATGAGCAGTTCTTC.

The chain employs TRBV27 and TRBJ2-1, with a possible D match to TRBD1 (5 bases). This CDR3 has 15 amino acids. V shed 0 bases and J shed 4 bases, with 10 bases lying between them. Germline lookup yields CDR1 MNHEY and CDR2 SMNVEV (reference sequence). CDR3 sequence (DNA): TGTGCCAGCAGTTTATCAGGGCAGGGTTACAATGAGCAGTTCTTC. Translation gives CASSLSGQGYNEQFF.

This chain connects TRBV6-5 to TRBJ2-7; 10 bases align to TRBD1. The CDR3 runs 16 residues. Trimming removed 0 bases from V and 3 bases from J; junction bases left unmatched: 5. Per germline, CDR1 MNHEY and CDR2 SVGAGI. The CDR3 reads CASSYSGTGENYEQYF. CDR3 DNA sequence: TGTGCCAGCAGTTACTCGGGGACAGGGGAAAACTACGAGCAGTACTTC.

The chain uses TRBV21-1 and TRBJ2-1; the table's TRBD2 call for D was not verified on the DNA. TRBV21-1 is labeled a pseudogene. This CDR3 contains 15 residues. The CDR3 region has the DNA TGTGCCAGCAGCAGGAGGGAAGTCCCCTACAATGAGCAGTTCTTC. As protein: CASSRREVPYNEQFF.

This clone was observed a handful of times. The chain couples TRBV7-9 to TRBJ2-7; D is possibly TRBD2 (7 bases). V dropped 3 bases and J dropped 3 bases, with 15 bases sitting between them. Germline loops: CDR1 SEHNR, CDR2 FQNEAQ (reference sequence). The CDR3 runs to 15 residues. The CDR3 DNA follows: TGTGCCAGCAGCTTGGCGAGGGGGAGGGACTACGAGCAGTACTTC. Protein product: CASSLARGRDYEQYF.

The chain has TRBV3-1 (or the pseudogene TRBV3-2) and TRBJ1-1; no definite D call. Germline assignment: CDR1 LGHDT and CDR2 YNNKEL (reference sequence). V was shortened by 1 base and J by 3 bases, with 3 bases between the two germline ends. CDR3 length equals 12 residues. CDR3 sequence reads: CASSQAYTEAFF. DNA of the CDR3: TGTGCCAGCAGCCAAGCGTACACTGAAGCTTTCTTT.

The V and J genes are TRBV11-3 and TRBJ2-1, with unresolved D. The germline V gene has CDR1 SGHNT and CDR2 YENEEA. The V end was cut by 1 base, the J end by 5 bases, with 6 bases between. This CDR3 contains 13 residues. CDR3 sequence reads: CASSLGANNEQFF. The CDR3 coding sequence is TGTGCCAGCAGCTTAGGAGCGAACAATGAGCAGTTCTTC.

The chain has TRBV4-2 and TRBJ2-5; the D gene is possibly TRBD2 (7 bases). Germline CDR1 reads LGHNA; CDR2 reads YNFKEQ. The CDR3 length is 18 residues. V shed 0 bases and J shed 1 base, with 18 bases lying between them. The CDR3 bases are TGTGCCAGCAGCCAAGAGAGGGGGGCTAGCGGACTCCAAGAGACCCAGTACTTC. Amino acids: CASSQERGASGLQETQYF.

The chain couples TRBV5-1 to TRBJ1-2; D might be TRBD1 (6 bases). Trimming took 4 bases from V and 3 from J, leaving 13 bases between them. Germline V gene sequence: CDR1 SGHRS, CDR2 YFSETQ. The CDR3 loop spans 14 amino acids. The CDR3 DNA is TGCGCCAGCAGCCAGGGGTTTTCGGACTATGGCTACACCTTC. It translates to CASSQGFSDYGYTF. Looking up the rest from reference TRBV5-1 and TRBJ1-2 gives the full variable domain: KAGVTQTPRYLIKTRGQQVTLSCSPISGHRSVSWYQQTPGQGLQFLFEYFSETQRNKGNFPGRFSGRQFSNSRSEMNVSTLELGDSALYLCASSQGFSDYGYTFGSGTRLTVV.

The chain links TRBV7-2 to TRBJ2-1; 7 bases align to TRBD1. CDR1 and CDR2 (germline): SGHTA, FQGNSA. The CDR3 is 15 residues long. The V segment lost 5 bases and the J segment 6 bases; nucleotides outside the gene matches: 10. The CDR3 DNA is TGTGCCAGCAGCCTCCGGGACAGTAGTCTCAATGAGCAGTTCTTC. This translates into CASSLRDSSLNEQFF.

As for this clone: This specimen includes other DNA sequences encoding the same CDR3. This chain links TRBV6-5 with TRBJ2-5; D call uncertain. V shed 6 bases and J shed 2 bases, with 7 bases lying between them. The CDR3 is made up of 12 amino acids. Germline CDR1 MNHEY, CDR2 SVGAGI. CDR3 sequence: CASSSLQETQYF. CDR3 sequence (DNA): TGTGCCAGCAGCTCACTACAAGAGACCCAGTACTTC.

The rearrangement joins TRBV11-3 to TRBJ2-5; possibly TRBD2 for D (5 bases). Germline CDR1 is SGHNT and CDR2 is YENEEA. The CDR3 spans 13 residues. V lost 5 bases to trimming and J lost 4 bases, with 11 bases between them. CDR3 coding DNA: TGTGCCAGCAGCGCCGGAGGATCAGAGACCCAGTACTTC. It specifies CASSAGGSETQYF.

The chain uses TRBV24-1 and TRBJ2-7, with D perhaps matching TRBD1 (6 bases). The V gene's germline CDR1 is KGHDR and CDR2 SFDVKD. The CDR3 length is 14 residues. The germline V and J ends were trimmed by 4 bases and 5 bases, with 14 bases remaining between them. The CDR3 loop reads CATSDQTGFDEQYF. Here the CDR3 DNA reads TGTGCCACCAGTGACCAAACAGGGTTCGACGAGCAGTACTTC.

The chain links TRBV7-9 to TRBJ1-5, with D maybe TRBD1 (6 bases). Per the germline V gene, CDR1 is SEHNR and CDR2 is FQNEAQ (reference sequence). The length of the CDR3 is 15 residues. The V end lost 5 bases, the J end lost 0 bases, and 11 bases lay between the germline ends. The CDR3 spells CASSLGQHSNQPQHF. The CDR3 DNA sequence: TGTGCCAGCAGCCTCGGACAGCATAGCAATCAGCCCCAGCATTTT.

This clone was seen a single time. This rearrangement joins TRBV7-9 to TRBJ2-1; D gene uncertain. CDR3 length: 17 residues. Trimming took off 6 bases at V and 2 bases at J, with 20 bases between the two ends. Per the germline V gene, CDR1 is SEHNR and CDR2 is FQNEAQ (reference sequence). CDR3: CASRGSYSIFPYNEQFF. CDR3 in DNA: TGTGCCAGCAGGGGTTCCTACAGCATTTTCCCCTACAATGAGCAGTTCTTC.

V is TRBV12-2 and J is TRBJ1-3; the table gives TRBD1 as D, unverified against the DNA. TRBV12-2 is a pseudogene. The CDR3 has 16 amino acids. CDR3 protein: CASRGGQKHSGNTIYF. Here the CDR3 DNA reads TGTGCAAGTCGCGGGGGACAGAAACACTCTGGAAACACCATATATTTT.

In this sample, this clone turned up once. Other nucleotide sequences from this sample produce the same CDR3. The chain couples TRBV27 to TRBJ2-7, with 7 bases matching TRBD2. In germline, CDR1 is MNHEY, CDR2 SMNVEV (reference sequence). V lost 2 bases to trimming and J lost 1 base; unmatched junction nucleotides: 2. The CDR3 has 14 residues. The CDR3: CASSLTGGSYEQYF. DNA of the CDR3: TGTGCCAGCAGTTTAACGGGGGGTTCCTACGAGCAGTACTTC.

The CDR3 is CASSSAGAGEQYF. The DNA for the CDR3 is TGTGCCAGCAGCTCGGCAGGGGCAGGGGAGCAGTACTTC. The chain recombines TRBV5-5 with TRBJ2-7, with D perhaps matching TRBD1 (6 bases). The germline CDR1 and CDR2 sequences are SGHKS and YYEKEE (reference sequence). This CDR3 has 13 residues. V was trimmed by 3 bases and J by 7 bases, leaving 14 bases between them.

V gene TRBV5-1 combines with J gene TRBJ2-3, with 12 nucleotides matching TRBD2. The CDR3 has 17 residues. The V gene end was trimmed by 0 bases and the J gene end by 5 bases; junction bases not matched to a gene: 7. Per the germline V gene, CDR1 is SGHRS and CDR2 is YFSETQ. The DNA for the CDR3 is TGCGCCAGCAGCTTGGGACTAGCGGGGGCAGGGGGAGATACGCAGTATTTT. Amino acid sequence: CASSLGLAGAGGDTQYF. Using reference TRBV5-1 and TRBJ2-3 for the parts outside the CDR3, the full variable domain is KAGVTQTPRYLIKTRGQQVTLSCSPISGHRSVSWYQQTPGQGLQFLFEYFSETQRNKGNFPGRFSGRQFSNSRSEMNVSTLELGDSALYLCASSLGLAGAGGDTQYFGPGTRLTVL.

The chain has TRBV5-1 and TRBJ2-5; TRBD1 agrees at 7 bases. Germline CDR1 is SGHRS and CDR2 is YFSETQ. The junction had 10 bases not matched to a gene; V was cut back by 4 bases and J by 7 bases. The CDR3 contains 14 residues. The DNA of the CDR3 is TGCGCCAGCAGCGGGGGACAGCGCCCCCGGACCCAGTACTTC. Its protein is CASSGGQRPRTQYF. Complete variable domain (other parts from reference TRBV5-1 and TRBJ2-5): KAGVTQTPRYLIKTRGQQVTLSCSPISGHRSVSWYQQTPGQGLQFLFEYFSETQRNKGNFPGRFSGRQFSNSRSEMNVSTLELGDSALYLCASSGGQRPRTQYFGPGTRLLVL.